The rows below give T cell receptor beta chains drawn from one sample of a study of identical twins. In TCRdb, the 5' RACE reads were re-called with MiXCR into one record per CDR3 protein. The sample has fewer than 900,000 distinct CDR3 sequences, about 18% seen once. A further study also used this sample, focusing on T cells expressing NK-cell markers.

Sequencing was done on a sample of PBMCs. The receptors derive from a woman younger than 30 in good health. Each CDR3 is given with its conserved first and last residue. The D gene is left open where the match is weak. Expanded clones get a size class; other rows say once, few or many, or leave the size out.

v_gene,abundance,d_gene,j_gene,CDR3aa,CDR3nt
TRBV7-9,-,-,TRBJ1-1,CASSLKTGTEAFF,TGTGCCAGCAGCTTAAAAACAGGCACTGAAGCTTTCTTT
TRBV10-3,few,-,TRBJ2-7,CAISELAGPPRGEQYF,TGTGCCATCAGTGAGTTGGCGGGACCACCAAGGGGGGAGCAGTACTTC
TRBV9,few,TRBD2,TRBJ2-1,CASSVVKAGGSEQFF,TGTGCCAGCAGCGTAGTAAAAGCGGGAGGTAGTGAGCAGTTCTTC
TRBV28,-,-,TRBJ1-5,CASASGVGYSQPQHF,TGTGCCAGCGCATCCGGGGTTGGGTATAGTCAGCCCCAGCATTTT
TRBV20-1,-,-,TRBJ2-3,CSASGGGVVADTQYF,TGCAGTGCGAGCGGTGGCGGGGTGGTGGCAGATACGCAGTATTTT
TRBV12-3/TRBV12-4,few,-,TRBJ1-2,CASSSSGTSMGYTF,TGTGCCAGCAGTTCCTCCGGGACCTCGATGGGCTACACCTTC
TRBV27,-,-,TRBJ2-3,CASSLIPLANTQYF,TGTGCCAGCAGTTTAATTCCCCTAGCGAATACGCAGTATTTT
TRBV2,-,-,TRBJ1-1,CASSEQPRVGTEAFF,TGTGCCAGCAGTGAGCAGCCCCGGGTGGGCACTGAAGCTTTCTTT
TRBV5-1,few,-,TRBJ1-2,CASSFKASGDQGGYTF,TGCGCCAGCAGCTTCAAAGCCTCAGGGGACCAAGGCGGCTACACCTTC
TRBV11-2,few,-,TRBJ1-1,CASSPVKGLVTEAFF,TGTGCCAGCAGCCCCGTGAAGGGGTTGGTCACTGAAGCTTTCTTT
TRBV5-4,-,-,TRBJ2-7,CASSWGAGGLLYEQYF,TGTGCCAGCAGCTGGGGTGCCGGCGGGCTACTCTACGAGCAGTACTTC
TRBV11-1,-,TRBD2,TRBJ2-1,CASSFPPVEGGHYNEQFF,TGTGCCAGCAGCTTCCCGCCCGTAGAGGGAGGGCACTACAATGAGCAGTTCTTC
TRBV7-9,-,TRBD1,TRBJ2-1,CASSLGGALEQFF,TGTGCCAGCAGCCTAGGGGGCGCCCTTGAGCAGTTCTTC
TRBV20-1,-,TRBD2,TRBJ2-7,CSARDRRGIYEQYF,TGCAGTGCTAGAGATAGGCGGGGGATTTACGAGCAGTACTTC
TRBV29-1,-,-,TRBJ2-1,CSAIASVSYNEQFF,TGCAGCGCCATAGCGTCTGTCTCCTACAATGAGCAGTTCTTC
TRBV12-3/TRBV12-4,-,-,TRBJ2-3,CASSPPTESADTQYF,TGTGCCAGCAGCCCCCCGACTGAAAGCGCAGATACGCAGTATTTT
TRBV28,-,-,TRBJ2-7,CASSSKGPPYEQYF,TGTGCCAGCAGTTCTAAGGGGCCTCCCTACGAGCAGTACTTC
TRBV20-1,few,TRBD2,TRBJ2-5,CSARTSGPLGTQYF,TGCAGTGCAAGGACTAGCGGGCCTCTGGGGACCCAGTACTTC